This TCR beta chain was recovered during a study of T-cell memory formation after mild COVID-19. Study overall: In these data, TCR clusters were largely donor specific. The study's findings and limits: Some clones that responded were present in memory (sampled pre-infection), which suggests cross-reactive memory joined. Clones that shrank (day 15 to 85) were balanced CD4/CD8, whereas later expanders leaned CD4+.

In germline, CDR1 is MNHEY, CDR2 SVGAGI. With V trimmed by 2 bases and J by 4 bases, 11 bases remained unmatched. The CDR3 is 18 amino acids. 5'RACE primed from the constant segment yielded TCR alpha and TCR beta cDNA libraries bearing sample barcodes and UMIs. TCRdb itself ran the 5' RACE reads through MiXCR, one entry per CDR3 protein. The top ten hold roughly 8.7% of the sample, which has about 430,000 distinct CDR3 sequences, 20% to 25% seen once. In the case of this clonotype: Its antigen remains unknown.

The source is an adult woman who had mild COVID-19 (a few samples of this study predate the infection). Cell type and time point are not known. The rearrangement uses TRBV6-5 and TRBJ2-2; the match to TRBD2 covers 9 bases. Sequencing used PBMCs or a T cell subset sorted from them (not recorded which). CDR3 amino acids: CASSYRDGLAGSTGELFF. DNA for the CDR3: TGTGCCAGCAGTTACAGGGATGGGCTAGCGGGGTCCACCGGGGAGCTGTTTTTT.